A selection of T cell receptor beta chains follows, all from one sample in a study of CD8 T cells in Susac syndrome. TCRdb passed the immunoSEQ multiplex PCR reads through MiXCR, listing each CDR3 protein once. The table lists 300,000 or so distinct CDR3 sequences, 92% of them singletons. Input material: CD4+ T cells from PBMCs. The source of these receptors is a human donor with multiple sclerosis. Each CDR3 is given with its conserved first and last residue. A D gene is named only where the DNA matches it firmly. Clone size is shown for a subset of rows, as once, few, many or a class of expanded clone.

clone size	V gene	D gene	J gene	CDR3 DNA	CDR3 protein
NA	TRBV20-1	NA	TRBJ2-1	TGCAGTGCTACGATCCCGGGACGGACATACAATGAGCAGTTCTTC	CSATIPGRTYNEQFF
NA	TRBV5-4	NA	TRBJ1-6	TGTGCCAGCAGCAGACAGGCTAGCTCCTATAATTCACCCCTCCACTTT	CASSRQASSYNSPLHF
NA	TRBV27	NA	TRBJ2-3	TGTGCCAGCAGTGTACATCATAGCACAGATACGCAGTATTTT	CASSVHHSTDTQYF
NA	TRBV29-1	NA	TRBJ1-1	TGCAGCGCCTTCGGGGGGGCCACTGAAGCTTTCTTT	CSAFGGATEAFF
few	TRBV7-2	NA	TRBJ1-1	TGTGCCAGCAGCCCCGGTGGACCGAACACTGAAGCTTTCTTT	CASSPGGPNTEAFF
NA	TRBV10-3	TRBD2	TRBJ2-2	TGTGCCATCAGTGGTCCGGGACTAGCGGGGAAGAACCAACTGAACACCGGGGAGCTGTTTTTT	CAISGPGLAGKNQLNTGELFF
once	TRBV27	NA	TRBJ2-7	TGTGCCAGCAGTGTAGGGGGGGCCTACTCCTACGAGCAGTACTTC	CASSVGGAYSYEQYF
NA	TRBV29-1	NA	TRBJ1-2	TGCAGCGCCCCAACCGGGGGTAGTTATGGCTACACCTTC	CSAPTGGSYGYTF
NA	TRBV4-2	TRBD2	TRBJ2-3	TGTGCCAGCAGCCGTAGACTAGCGGGAATCACAGATACGCAGTATTTT	CASSRRLAGITDTQYF
NA	TRBV7-2	TRBD2	TRBJ2-2	TGTGCCAGCAGCTTATTCCCCACTAGCGGTTCGAACACCGGGGAGCTGTTTTTT	CASSLFPTSGSNTGELFF
NA	TRBV30	NA	TRBJ1-1	TGTGCCTGGAGTATGGACAGAGCTAACACTGAAGCTTTCTTT	CAWSMDRANTEAFF
NA	TRBV6-1	NA	TRBJ2-7	TGTGCCAGCAGTGCACAGTGGGCTCGGAGCTACGAGCAGTACTTC	CASSAQWARSYEQYF
NA	TRBV28	TRBD2	TRBJ2-7	TGTGCCAGCAGTACAACTAGCGGGAGGGCCGTCAACTCCTACGAGCAGTACTTC	CASSTTSGRAVNSYEQYF
once	TRBV12-3/TRBV12-4	NA	TRBJ1-2	TGTGCCAGCCGGGCCGGGCAGGGAAATGATGGCTACACCTTC	CASRAGQGNDGYTF
NA	TRBV30	NA	TRBJ2-3	TGTGCCTGGACTACCACAGATACGCAGTATTTT	CAWTTTDTQYF
NA	TRBV7-3	NA	TRBJ2-2	TGTGCCAGCAGCCCCCGGCCCTCCCCGAACACCGGGGAGCTGTTTTTT	CASSPRPSPNTGELFF
NA	TRBV6-2/TRBV6-3	NA	TRBJ2-5	TGTGCCAGCAGTTACTCGGACAGTCAAGAGACCCAGTACTTC	CASSYSDSQETQYF
NA	TRBV12-3/TRBV12-4	TRBD2	TRBJ2-2	TGTGCCAGCAGTTTAGCGCTCGGCGGGGGGGACACCGGGGAGCTGTTTTTT	CASSLALGGGDTGELFF
NA	TRBV29-1	NA	TRBJ2-3	TGCAGCGTTGGAGGGATGGCTAGAAGGAACCCCCGCACAGATACGCAGTATTTT	CSVGGMARRNPRTDTQYF
NA	TRBV27	TRBD2	TRBJ2-5	TGTGCCAGCAGTTCGCAGGGACTAGCGGGAATTACCCAGTACTTC	CASSSQGLAGITQYF
NA	TRBV7-9	NA	TRBJ2-7	TGTGCCAGTAGCTTCGGCAGGACCTCCTACGAGCAGTACTTC	CASSFGRTSYEQYF
NA	TRBV4-3	NA	TRBJ2-2	TGCGCCAGCAGCCAAGATATTGGAGGGAACACCGGGGAGCTGTTTTTT	CASSQDIGGNTGELFF
NA	TRBV5-1	TRBD2	TRBJ2-5	TGCGCCAGCAGCTTGTTCCTAGCGGGGGGGCAAGAGACCCAGTACTTC	CASSLFLAGGQETQYF
NA	TRBV25-1	TRBD1	TRBJ1-2	TGTGCCAGCAGTGATTCTGGACAGGCCCTTGGCTACACCTTC	CASSDSGQALGYTF
NA	TRBV4-2	NA	TRBJ2-5	TGTGCCAGCAGCCAAGGAGGGGCCGGGGAGACCCAGTACTTC	CASSQGGAGETQYF
once	TRBV7-9	NA	TRBJ1-2	TGTGCCAGCAGCTTAGCTTTCGCGGGGGATGGCTACACCTTC	CASSLAFAGDGYTF
NA	TRBV5-1	NA	TRBJ1-1	TGCGCCAGCAGCTCGAATTCACAGAACACTGAAGCTTTCTTT	CASSSNSQNTEAFF
NA	TRBV10-3	NA	TRBJ2-5	TGTGCCATCAGTGAGTCGGAGACCCAGTACTTC	CAISESETQYF
once	TRBV7-3	TRBD2	TRBJ2-1	TGTGCCAGCAGCTCTTCCGGGACTAGCGGGAGGAACAATGAGCAGTTCTTC	CASSSSGTSGRNNEQFF
NA	TRBV27	TRBD1	TRBJ2-7	TGTGCCAGCACCCCGGACAGGGGAAGATCCTACGAGCAGTACTTC	CASTPDRGRSYEQYF
NA	TRBV7-9	NA	TRBJ2-5	TGTGCCAGCAGCTTAAGGCAGCGGGAGACCCAGTACTTC	CASSLRQRETQYF
NA	TRBV7-8	TRBD2	TRBJ2-5	TGTGCCAGCAGCTTAGTTTGGTCGCGGGAGGTCGGAGAGACCCAGTACTTC	CASSLVWSREVGETQYF
NA	TRBV5-5	TRBD2	TRBJ2-2	TGTGCCAGCAGCGGCCGCGGGGGGCGAAACACCGGGGAGCTGTTTTTT	CASSGRGGRNTGELFF
many	TRBV18	NA	TRBJ1-1	TGTGCCAGTAGTCCCGGGCTGAACACTGAAGCTTTCTTT	CASSPGLNTEAFF
NA	TRBV7-9	NA	TRBJ1-2	TGTGCCAGCAGCGCGACGGGCCGAGCAGACAGCAACTATGGCTACACCTTC	CASSATGRADSNYGYTF
NA	TRBV24-1	NA	TRBJ1-2	TGTGCCACCAGTGAACGGGGGACTCAGGGATGGTATGGCTACACCTTC	CATSERGTQGWYGYTF
NA	TRBV19	NA	TRBJ2-1	TGTGCCAGTAGTATAGTCCACAGTGGTGAGCAGTTCTTC	CASSIVHSGEQFF
NA	TRBV28	TRBD1	TRBJ1-2	TGTGCCAGCAGGTCGACAGGGCGCGTCTATGGCTACACCTTC	CASRSTGRVYGYTF
NA	TRBV6-1	NA	TRBJ1-5	TGTGCCAGCAGCTCACGGTTCGACAGGCGATTCAATCAGCCCCAGCATTTT	CASSSRFDRRFNQPQHF
once	TRBV20-1	NA	TRBJ1-5	TGCAGTGCTAGAGAAGGCTTGGCAGTCAATCAGCCCCAGCATTTT	CSAREGLAVNQPQHF